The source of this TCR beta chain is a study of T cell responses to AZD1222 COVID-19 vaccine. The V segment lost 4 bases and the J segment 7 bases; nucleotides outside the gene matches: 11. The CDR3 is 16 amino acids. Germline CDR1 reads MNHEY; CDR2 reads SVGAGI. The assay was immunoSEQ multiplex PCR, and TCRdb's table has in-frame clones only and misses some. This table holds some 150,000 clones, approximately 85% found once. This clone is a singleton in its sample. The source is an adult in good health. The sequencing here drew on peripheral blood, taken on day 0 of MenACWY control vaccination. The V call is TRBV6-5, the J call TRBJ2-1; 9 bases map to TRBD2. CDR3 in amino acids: CASSSPGSGGLNEQFF. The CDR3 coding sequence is TGTGCCAGCAGTTCCCCCGGGAGCGGGGGGCTTAATGAGCAGTTCTTC.